This note documents a single T cell receptor beta chain sequence. Its target is not known. V was shortened by 4 bases and J by 5 bases, with 11 bases between the two germline ends. Germline values: CDR1 SQVTM, CDR2 ANQGSEA. CDR3 size: 12 residues. This specimen belongs to a study of T-cell memory formation after mild COVID-19. Study-level background: Clusters of TCRs were largely donor specific. Study findings and constraints: Contracting CD4+ clones sat mainly in CM and EM; CD8+ in EMRA. Still unconfirmed is whether the second-wave clones peaking on day 37 recognized SARS-CoV-2. Pre-infection memory carried some responding clones, suggesting that cross-reactive memory joined.

Each CDR3 protein is one row after TCRdb ran MiXCR on the 5' RACE reads. Of 280,000 or so distinct CDR3 sequences listed, roughly 18% are singletons. The V call is TRBV29-1, the J call TRBJ1-1; no reliable D call. The sample taken for sequencing was PBMCs or a T cell subset sorted from them (not recorded which). The receptor was isolated from a man between 18 and 35 years old who had mild COVID-19 (a few samples of this study predate the infection). Cell type and time point are not known. The CDR3 nucleotides read TGCAGCGTTGCTTTAGCCTGGACTGAAGCTTTCTTT. Its protein product is CSVALAWTEAFF. The full variable domain, its missing parts supplied by reference TRBV29-1 and TRBJ1-1, is SAVISQKPSRDICQRGTSLTIQCQVDSQVTMMFWYRQQPGQSLTLIATANQGSEATYESGFVIDKFPISRPNLTFSTLTVSNMSPEDSSIYLCSVALAWTEAFFGQGTRLTVV.